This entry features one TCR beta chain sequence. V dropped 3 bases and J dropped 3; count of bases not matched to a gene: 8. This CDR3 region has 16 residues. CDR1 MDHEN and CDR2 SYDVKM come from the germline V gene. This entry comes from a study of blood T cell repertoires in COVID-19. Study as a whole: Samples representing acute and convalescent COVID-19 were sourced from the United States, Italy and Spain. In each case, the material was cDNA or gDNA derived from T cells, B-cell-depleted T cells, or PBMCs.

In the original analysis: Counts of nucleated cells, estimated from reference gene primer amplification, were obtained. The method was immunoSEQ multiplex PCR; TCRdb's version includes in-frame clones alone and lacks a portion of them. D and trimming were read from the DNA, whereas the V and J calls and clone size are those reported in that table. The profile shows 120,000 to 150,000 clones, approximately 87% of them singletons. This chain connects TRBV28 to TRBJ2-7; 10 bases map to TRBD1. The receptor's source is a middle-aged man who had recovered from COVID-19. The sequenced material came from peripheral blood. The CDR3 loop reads CASSFLSGQGHYEQYF. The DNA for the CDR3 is TGTGCCAGCAGTTTCCTTTCGGGACAGGGGCACTACGAGCAGTACTTC.